One sample yielded the 24 T cell receptor beta chains listed below, sequenced in a study of radiotherapy plus CTLA-4 blockade in lung cancer. The data were produced by immunoSEQ multiplex PCR, yet TCRdb's version contains in-frame clones alone and is incomplete. The sample lists 30,000 to 50,000 clones; about four fifths were seen once. The sequenced sample was peripheral blood, obtained from a patient treated with radiotherapy plus ipilimumab. The receptors were gathered from a human donor with non-small cell lung cancer that progressed on radiotherapy plus ipilimumab.

The V and J genes are TRBV18 and TRBJ1-5, with TRBD1 matching over 8 bases. The length of the CDR3 is 17 residues. The ends lost 4 bases at V and 0 bases at J; junction bases unmatched: 8. The germline gives CDR1 KGHSH, CDR2 LQKENI. CDR3 nucleotides: TGTGCCAGCTCACTAAAAGGGACAGGCAATAGCAATCAGCCCCAGCATTTT. It is translated as CASSLKGTGNSNQPQHF.

The CDR3 sequence: CASSLSSAGFTDTQYF. CDR3 coding DNA: TGTGCCAGCAGCTTATCAAGCGCGGGGTTCACAGATACGCAGTATTTT. The chain is built from TRBV7-9 and TRBJ2-3; maybe TRBD2 (6 bases). The CDR3 totals 16 residues. Trimming shortened V by 2 bases and J by 2 bases, and 14 bases separated the two germline ends. Germline-derived CDR1 and CDR2 are SEHNR and FQNEAQ (reference sequence).

V is TRBV7-2 and J is TRBJ1-6; 11 positions agree with TRBD1. Germline lookup yields CDR1 SGHTA and CDR2 FQGNSA. Trimming took 6 bases from V and 0 from J; bases not matched to a gene: 1. The CDR3 spans 16 residues. The CDR3 loop reads CASRGTGGSYNSPLHF. The CDR3 DNA follows: TGTGCCAGCAGAGGGACAGGGGGCTCCTATAATTCACCCCTCCACTTT.

V and J are TRBV6-5 and TRBJ1-2, with TRBD1 matching 12 bases. V shed 5 bases and J 7 bases; nucleotides not matched to a gene: 8. In germline, CDR1 is MNHEY, CDR2 SVGAGI. The CDR3 loop spans 15 amino acids. This CDR3 is CASSNPGTGGAGYTF. In DNA, the CDR3 is TGTGCCAGCAGTAATCCCGGGACAGGGGGCGCTGGCTACACCTTC.

The rearrangement joins TRBV6-5 to TRBJ2-2; D not certain. Trimming removed 0 bases from V and 1 base from J, with 9 bases in between. This CDR3 has 16 residues. In germline, CDR1 is MNHEY, CDR2 SVGAGI. The CDR3 region has the DNA TGTGCCAGCAGTTACTCCGAAACAGAGAACACCGGGGAGCTGTTTTTT. Protein sequence: CASSYSETENTGELFF.

This chain connects TRBV5-1 to TRBJ2-5; 10 nucleotides align to TRBD1. This CDR3 is built from 15 residues. With 4 bases clipped from V and 5 bases from J, the junction kept 8 bases outside the gene matches. Germline CDR1 reads SGHRS; CDR2 reads YFSETQ. CDR3 in DNA: TGCGCCAGCAGCACCCGGGACAGGGGCCGGGAGACCCAGTACTTC. Amino acids: CASSTRDRGRETQYF. The full variable domain, completed using reference TRBV5-1 and TRBJ2-5, is KAGVTQTPRYLIKTRGQQVTLSCSPISGHRSVSWYQQTPGQGLQFLFEYFSETQRNKGNFPGRFSGRQFSNSRSEMNVSTLELGDSALYLCASSTRDRGRETQYFGPGTRLLVL.

The chain links TRBV7-2 to TRBJ2-1; 8 nucleotides align to TRBD2. The CDR3 is 14 residues long. V was pared by 0 bases and J by 5 bases, with 0 bases of the junction left unmatched. Germline lookup yields CDR1 SGHTA and CDR2 FQGNSA. CDR3 bases: TGTGCCAGCAGCTTAGCAGCGGGGGACAATGAGCAGTTCTTC. It codes for CASSLAAGDNEQFF.

The chain links TRBV19 to TRBJ1-5; D may be TRBD1 (5 bases). CDR3 length: 16 residues. Germline CDR1 and CDR2: LNHDA and SQIVND (reference sequence). The germline V and J ends were trimmed by 5 bases and 1 base, with 15 bases remaining between them. As DNA, the CDR3 is TGTGCCAGTAGTGCATCAGGGCTTCTCAGCAATCAGCCCCAGCATTTT. It specifies CASSASGLLSNQPQHF.

This chain uses TRBV6-5 with TRBJ1-2; TRBD1 matches 7 bases. The trim removed 5 bases at V and 8 bases at J, leaving 8 bases unmatched. Germline CDR1 reads MNHEY; CDR2 reads SVGAGI. The CDR3 is 13 residues long. CDR3 sequence reads: CASSTSTGNGYTF. CDR3 in DNA: TGTGCCAGCAGTACCTCGACAGGGAACGGCTACACCTTC.

The gene calls are TRBV4-1 and TRBJ1-2; D remains unclear. Germline lookup yields CDR1 MGHRA and CDR2 YSYEKL. The CDR3 runs 14 residues. V shed 7 bases and J shed 8 bases, with 20 bases lying between them. This chain's CDR3 is CASTRGRFVEGYTF. In DNA form, the CDR3 reads TGCGCCAGCACCCGAGGAAGATTCGTGGAAGGCTACACCTTC.

The CDR3 bases are TGTGCCTGGAGTGTTTTAGTAAAGTTCTTC. It is translated as CAWSVLVKFF. V and J are TRBV30 and TRBJ2-1; D ambiguous. This CDR3 spans 10 amino acids. CDR1 and CDR2 (germline): GTSNPN, SVGIG (reference sequence). Trimming stripped 0 bases from V and 14 bases from J, with 8 bases between.

The chain combines TRBV2 with TRBJ1-6; no reliable D call. Germline CDR1 is SNHLY and CDR2 is FYNNEI. V lost 6 bases, J lost 3 bases, and 9 bases lay in between. CDR3 length: 14 residues. The CDR3 nucleotides are TGTGCCAGCAGGGCGGAATACTATAATTCACCCCTCCACTTT. Translation gives CASRAEYYNSPLHF.

The CDR3 nucleotides are TGTGCCAGCTCACCAAGGGGTTCTCTGATGCAGGCTAACTATGGCTACACCTTC. As protein: CASSPRGSLMQANYGYTF. The V gene is TRBV18, the J gene TRBJ1-2; maybe TRBD1 (5 bases). Trimming took 2 bases from V and 0 from J, leaving 19 bases between them. CDR3 length: 18 amino acids. CDR1 is KGHSH and CDR2 is LQKENI in the germline V gene.

The chain joins TRBV7-8 to TRBJ2-3, with D possibly TRBD2 on 5 matching bases. V shed 7 bases and J shed 6 bases, with 11 bases lying between them. CDR1 is SGHVS, CDR2 FQNEAQ, per germline. CDR3 length: 12 residues. The DNA for the CDR3 is TGTGCCAGCACCCCTAGCTTTGATACGCAGTATTTT. It is translated as CASTPSFDTQYF.

The chain has TRBV5-1 and TRBJ2-2; TRBD2 aligns across 13 bases. Per germline, CDR1 SGHRS and CDR2 YFSETQ. The junction had 2 bases not matched to a gene; V was cut back by 4 bases and J by 5 bases. The CDR3 runs 15 residues. The CDR3 sequence: CASSPGLAGTGELFF. The CDR3 coding sequence is TGCGCCAGCAGCCCGGGACTAGCGGGGACCGGGGAGCTGTTTTTT.

The V and J genes are TRBV7-3 and TRBJ1-2; tentatively, D is TRBD1 (6 bases). Germline CDR1 is SGHTA and CDR2 is FQGTGA. Deletions cut 4 bases from V and 4 bases from J, with 16 bases between. This CDR3 is built from 15 residues. CDR3: CASSSRTERVYGYTF. DNA of the CDR3: TGTGCCAGCAGCTCTAGGACAGAAAGAGTCTATGGCTACACCTTC.

V and J are TRBV7-2 and TRBJ1-5; D gene uncertain. The CDR3 spans 15 residues. Germline-derived CDR1 and CDR2 are SGHTA and FQGNSA. Trimming removed 1 base at V and 5 bases at J, with 12 bases between. CDR3 nucleotides: TGTGCCAGCAGCTTAGTGGAGGAGGCATATCAGCCCCAGCATTTT. Protein sequence: CASSLVEEAYQPQHF. The full variable domain, its missing parts supplied by reference TRBV7-2 and TRBJ1-5, is GAGVSQSPSNKVTEKGKDVELRCDPISGHTALYWYRQSLGQGLEFLIYFQGNSAPDKSGLPSDRFSAERTGGSVSTLTIQRTQQEDSAVYLCASSLVEEAYQPQHFGDGTRLSIL.

There are a few counts of this clone. The chain links TRBV7-2 to TRBJ2-5; D gene uncertain. CDR1 is SGHTA and CDR2 is FQGNSA in the germline V gene. CDR3 length equals 15 residues. The germline V and J ends were trimmed by 1 base and 4 bases, with 13 bases remaining between them. DNA of the CDR3: TGTGCCAGCAGCTTAGTGGTGTACGTGCGAGAGACCCAGTACTTC. Translation: CASSLVVYVRETQYF.

The V gene is TRBV7-2, the J gene TRBJ1-1; D gene uncertain. CDR3 length equals 14 residues. Trimming took 0 bases from V and 7 from J, leaving 12 bases between them. Germline V gives CDR1 SGHTA, CDR2 FQGNSA. The CDR3, as DNA: TGTGCCAGCAGCTTAGCTCGGGGAGAGGGTGAAGCTTTCTTT. It translates to CASSLARGEGEAFF.

The rearrangement links TRBV11-2 to TRBJ1-3; D is ambiguous. This CDR3 region has 12 residues. Germline loops: CDR1 SGHAT, CDR2 FQNNGV. Trimming shortened V by 6 bases and J by 0 bases, and 3 bases separated the two germline ends. The CDR3, as DNA: TGTGCCAGCAGTATCTCTGGAAACACCATATATTTT. Translation: CASSISGNTIYF.

This clone was observed a few times. This rearrangement joins TRBV6-1 to TRBJ2-5; no definite D call. Germline lookup yields CDR1 MNHNS and CDR2 SASEGT. The CDR3 is 13 residues long. Trimming left V 5 bases short and J 3 bases short, with 10 bases between. This CDR3 reads CASSQHYKETQYF. In DNA form, the CDR3 reads TGTGCCAGCAGTCAGCACTACAAAGAGACCCAGTACTTC.

V usage is TRBV27 and J usage is TRBJ2-7; weak D call: TRBD2 (6 bases). The germline V and J ends were trimmed by 6 bases and 7 bases, with 16 bases remaining between them. Germline CDR1 MNHEY, CDR2 SMNVEV (reference sequence). The CDR3 length is 13 residues. CDR3 bases: TGTGCCAGCAGCTTCCTCGCTGGGAGGGAGCAGTACTTC. This codes for CASSFLAGREQYF.

The chain employs TRBV4-1 and TRBJ1-2; 8 positions agree with TRBD1. Germline CDR1 is MGHRA and CDR2 is YSYEKL. The trim removed 0 bases at V and 4 bases at J, leaving 4 bases unmatched. The CDR3 totals 15 residues. CDR3 sequence: CASSQEGTGPYGYTF. The CDR3 DNA reads as TGCGCCAGCAGCCAAGAGGGGACAGGACCCTATGGCTACACCTTC.

This clone appeared a few times. The J gene is TRBJ1-1, the V gene TRBV5-6, with no clear D. V was pared by 5 bases and J by 8 bases, with 16 bases between. The CDR3 contains 13 residues. Germline assignment: CDR1 SGHDT and CDR2 YYEEEE. The CDR3 protein is CASSPWTTGEAFF. CDR3 DNA sequence: TGTGCCAGCAGTCCATGGACGACGGGGGAAGCTTTCTTT.